The rows below give T cell receptor beta chains drawn from one sample of a study of control samples from healthy donors and cancer patients. Some clones are missing from TCRdb's copy, which holds only in-frame ones; the method was immunoSEQ multiplex PCR. The sample shows tens of thousands of clones, less than 90% of them seen only once. Sample: PBMCs. The source is a man between 60 and 75 years old with colorectal cancer. CDR3s include the opening cysteine and the closing phenylalanine or tryptophan. A D gene is named only where the DNA matches it firmly.

TRBJ1-2,.,TRBV6-1,CASSEFRGSTGYTF
TRBJ2-2,.,TRBV7-9,CASSWSTGELFF
TRBJ1-4,TRBD1,TRBV27,CASSRSRGQGVEKLFF
TRBJ2-5,.,TRBV10-3,CAISESAGAGFATQYF
TRBJ1-1,.,TRBV18,CASSPQRLNTEAFF
TRBJ2-5,TRBD1,TRBV24-1,CATSDGPTGEETQYF
TRBJ1-1,.,TRBV27,CASRLSDSAAASTEAFF
TRBJ1-5,.,TRBV9,CASSVGSGRNQPQHF
TRBJ1-2,TRBD1,TRBV18,CASSLRGGSRGYTF
TRBJ2-5,.,TRBV10-2,CASTSWALEETQYF
TRBJ2-2,.,TRBV11-2,CASSSTRSNTGELFF
TRBJ2-1,.,TRBV5-4,CASAVASSYNEQFF
TRBJ1-5,.,TRBV5-1,CASSLGQNQPQHF
TRBJ1-4,.,TRBV9,CASSPQGANEKLFF
TRBJ2-3,.,TRBV5-1,CASSLVLRLAEADSDTQYF
TRBJ2-1,TRBD2,TRBV3-1/TRBV3-2,CASSPLGGSSYNEQFF
TRBJ2-1,.,TRBV29-1,CSVEWIEYNEQFF
TRBJ1-1,TRBD1,TRBV5-1,CASSQGTGTGKNLNTEAFF